A single sample gave rise to the 20 T cell receptor beta chains below, sequenced in a study of cytotoxic CD8 clonotypes in ibrutinib-treated CLL. Sequenced by immunoSEQ multiplex PCR; TCRdb stores in-frame clones only, minus some. Of just over 200,000 clones listed, 79% are singletons. This material consisted of PBMCs, taken after 12 months of ibrutinib treatment. Receptor source: a human donor with chronic lymphocytic leukemia.

The chain joins TRBV7-9 to TRBJ2-7; 12 nucleotides agree with TRBD2. The length of the CDR3 is 15 residues. The ends lost 5 bases at V and 4 bases at J; junction bases unmatched: 6. From germline, CDR1 is SEHNR and CDR2 FQNEAQ (reference sequence). The CDR3 nucleotides are TGTGCCAGCAGCCCCGGGACTAGCGGGTGGTACGAGCAGTACTTC. Amino acid sequence: CASSPGTSGWYEQYF.

This clone was counted a few times. J is TRBJ1-2 and V is TRBV7-9; 8 positions agree with TRBD1. Germline V gives CDR1 SEHNR, CDR2 FQNEAQ (reference sequence). The length of the CDR3 is 14 residues. V lost 6 bases, J lost 4 bases, and 7 bases stayed unmatched. DNA of the CDR3: TGTGCCAGCAGTTTTGGGACAGGCTCCTATGGCTACACCTTC. Residues: CASSFGTGSYGYTF.

V gene TRBV19 combines with J gene TRBJ2-1; 8 positions match TRBD2. After removal of 1 base from V and 4 bases from J, the junction contained 3 bases not matched to a gene. In germline, CDR1 is LNHDA, CDR2 SQIVND (reference sequence). CDR3 length equals 15 residues. Written as DNA, the CDR3 is TGTGCCAGTAGTATAGCGGGGGGGTTTTACAATGAGCAGTTCTTC. Its protein is CASSIAGGFYNEQFF.

V usage is TRBV5-1 and J usage is TRBJ1-1, with 7 positions matching TRBD1. CDR1 and CDR2 (germline): SGHRS, YFSETQ. The CDR3 sequence is 13 residues long. With 2 bases clipped from V and 6 bases from J, the junction kept 4 bases outside the gene matches. The CDR3 nucleotides are TGCGCCAGCAGCTTACAGGGGTACTCTGAAGCTTTCTTT. This sequence encodes CASSLQGYSEAFF.

This sequence joins TRBV5-1 and TRBJ1-1; tentative D call: TRBD1 (5 bases). CDR3 size: 13 residues. V lost 7 bases and J 2 bases, leaving 12 bases between the germline ends. The germline V gene encodes CDR1 SGHRS and CDR2 YFSETQ. CDR3 DNA sequence: TGCGCCAGCTCGACAGCCGTAAACACTGAAGCTTTCTTT. Translated, it gives CASSTAVNTEAFF.

Written as DNA, the CDR3 is TGTGCCATCAGTGGATCGACGGGACCAGATCTCTACGAGCAGTACTTC. It translates to CAISGSTGPDLYEQYF. This chain joins TRBV10-3 and TRBJ2-7, with D perhaps being TRBD1 or TRBD2 (5 bases each). The germline V and J ends were trimmed by 4 bases and 3 bases, with 19 bases remaining between them. Per germline, CDR1 ENHRY and CDR2 SYGVKD. The length of the CDR3 is 16 residues.

This rearrangement joins TRBV7-9 to TRBJ1-2; 9 bases fit TRBD1. The V and J ends lost 4 bases and 2 bases, in that order; junction bases with no gene match: 5. Germline V gives CDR1 SEHNR, CDR2 FQNEAQ (reference sequence). This CDR3 has 15 amino acids. The CDR3 sequence is CASSSWTGANYGYTF. DNA of the CDR3: TGTGCCAGCAGCTCGTGGACAGGGGCGAACTATGGCTACACCTTC.

This clone was observed once. The rearrangement links TRBV1 to TRBJ1-2. TRBV1 is reported as a pseudogene. This CDR3 comprises 16 residues. The CDR3 bases are TGCACCAGCAGCCAAGGACCCCTCCAGGGAGTCTATGGCTACACCTTC. Translating it yields CTSSQGPLQGVYGYTF.

The genes are TRBV28 and TRBJ2-7; 9 positions agree with TRBD1. The V segment lost 5 bases and the J segment 3 bases; nucleotides outside the gene matches: 8. This CDR3 has 15 amino acids. The germline CDR1 and CDR2 sequences are MDHEN and SYDVKM. DNA for the CDR3: TGTGCCAGCAGTGACTCCTACAGGGGGCTCTACGAGCAGTACTTC. Encoded protein: CASSDSYRGLYEQYF.

The rearrangement joins TRBV6-5 to TRBJ2-7, with TRBD2 matching over 7 bases. The CDR3 contains 14 residues. Trimming cost V 5 bases and J 5 bases; bases outside gene matches: 9. Germline V gene lookup returns CDR1 MNHEY and CDR2 SVGAGI. The CDR3 loop reads CASSALGGGNEQYF. The CDR3 DNA sequence: TGTGCCAGCAGTGCTCTTGGGGGAGGGAACGAGCAGTACTTC.

This chain connects TRBV28 to TRBJ2-6, with a possible D match to TRBD1 (6 bases). Germline-derived CDR1 and CDR2 are MDHEN and SYDVKM. Trimming cost V 2 bases and J 0 bases, with 20 bases left between them. The length of the CDR3 is 20 residues. Here the CDR3 reads CASSLRRPAGALSGANVLTF. Here the CDR3 DNA reads TGTGCCAGCAGTTTACGCCGACCGGCAGGGGCCCTCTCTGGGGCCAACGTCCTGACTTTC.

The gene calls are TRBV28 and TRBJ2-3, with D perhaps TRBD2 (5 bases). CDR3 length equals 14 residues. The germline V gene encodes CDR1 MDHEN and CDR2 SYDVKM. Trimming stripped 4 bases from V and 4 bases from J, with 12 bases between. CDR3 DNA sequence: TGTGCCAGCAGTTCCCCCTCACTAGCAGATACGCAGTATTTT. This gives the protein CASSSPSLADTQYF. The whole variable domain, remainder taken from reference TRBV28 and TRBJ2-3, is DVKVTQSSRYLVKRTGEKVFLECVQDMDHENMFWYRQDPGLGLRLIYFSYDVKMKEKGDIPEGYSVSREKKERFSLILESASTNQTSMYLCASSSPSLADTQYFGPGTRLTVL.

J is TRBJ2-6 and V is TRBV14; TRBD1 matches at 11 bases. Germline-derived CDR1 and CDR2 are SGHDN and FVKESK. With V trimmed by 4 bases and J by 3 bases, 14 bases remained unmatched. The CDR3 totals 20 residues. CDR3 loop: CASSRGTGQGARYGANVLTF. The CDR3 bases are TGTGCCAGCAGCCGAGGGACCGGACAGGGGGCGAGGTATGGGGCCAACGTCCTGACTTTC.

The chain joins TRBV14 to TRBJ2-3; D remains ambiguous. From germline, CDR1 is SGHDN and CDR2 FVKESK. This CDR3 is built from 14 residues. The ends were cut back, 4 bases at V and 5 bases at J, with 13 bases in the middle. CDR3 in DNA: TGTGCCAGCAGCCTCATAAGGCGGCAAGATACGCAGTATTTT. Translating it yields CASSLIRRQDTQYF.

The CDR3 region has the DNA TGTGCCATCAGTGTGGCAGGAGTAGGGAATGAGCAGTTCTTC. Encoded protein: CAISVAGVGNEQFF. The chain carries TRBV10-3 and TRBJ2-1; D not resolved. This CDR3 has 14 residues. V was shortened by 4 bases and J by 7 bases, with 14 bases between the two germline ends. Per the germline V gene, CDR1 is ENHRY and CDR2 is SYGVKD.

The chain joins TRBV5-4 to TRBJ1-4, with TRBD1 identical over 10 bases. With 2 bases clipped from V and 7 bases from J, the junction kept 5 bases outside the gene matches. The germline gives CDR1 SGHNT, CDR2 YYREEE (reference sequence). This CDR3 spans 15 amino acids. The CDR3 DNA follows: TGTGCCAGCAGCTTATGGGGACAGGGGACTGAAAAACTGTTTTTT. Protein: CASSLWGQGTEKLFF.

This chain links TRBV2 with TRBJ2-1, with D uncertain. Germline assignment: CDR1 SNHLY and CDR2 FYNNEI. The CDR3 consists of 12 residues. The V end lost 6 bases, the J end lost 4 bases, and 7 bases lay between the germline ends. CDR3 sequence reads: CASRGIYNEQFF. In DNA, the CDR3 is TGTGCCAGCAGGGGGATTTACAATGAGCAGTTCTTC.

Only a few counts were recorded for this clone. The same CDR3 also results from other DNA sequences found in this sample. The chain joins TRBV27 to TRBJ2-2; D could derive from TRBD1 or TRBD2 (5 bases each). This CDR3 spans 16 amino acids. Trimming removed 3 bases at V and 1 base at J, with 12 bases between. Germline V gene lookup returns CDR1 MNHEY and CDR2 SMNVEV (reference sequence). CDR3 nucleotide sequence: TGTGCCAGCAGTTTGGTCGGGACCCTGAACACCGGGGAGCTGTTTTTT. Protein: CASSLVGTLNTGELFF.

This CDR3 is CASSEVGEWLYEQYF. DNA of the CDR3: TGTGCCAGCAGTGAAGTGGGGGAGTGGCTCTACGAGCAGTACTTC. The rearrangement joins TRBV6-1 to TRBJ2-7; D tentatively reads TRBD1 or TRBD2 (5 bases each). Germline assignment: CDR1 MNHNS and CDR2 SASEGT. The CDR3 consists of 15 residues. V was cut by 1 base and J by 3 bases, with 13 bases left in between.

The rearrangement joins TRBV10-3 to TRBJ2-2, with 9 bases identical to TRBD2. This CDR3 has 13 amino acids. From germline, CDR1 is ENHRY and CDR2 SYGVKD. V lost 8 bases to trimming and J lost 4 bases; unmatched junction nucleotides: 2. The CDR3 loop is CAILRGGTGELFF. Here the CDR3 DNA reads TGTGCCATCCTGCGGGGGGGCACCGGGGAGCTGTTTTTT.